These T cell receptor beta chains were read from a single sample in a study of human T cells and chemical hapten exposure. TCRdb re-called the RACE reads with MiXCR, one entry per CDR3 protein. The sample lists more than 300,000 distinct CDR3 sequences; around 5.5% were seen once. Sequencing used whole blood, obtained in connection with sensitization to the hapten diphenylcyclopropenone (DPC). The receptors come from a woman aged 18-29 years with alopecia areata. Some clones in this sample may be carry-over from other donors' samples. Both conserved end residues are part of each CDR3. Fields, in order: clone size, CDR3 length, V gene, D gene, J gene, CDR3 protein, CDR3 DNA. The D gene is left open where the match is weak. Clone size is stated in some rows and not others, as once, few, many or a class when expanded.

size: many
length: 15
V: TRBV6-5
D: NA
J: TRBJ1-5
CDR3: CASSPEIFSNQPQHF
DNA: TGTGCCAGCAGCCCAGAGATTTTTAGCAATCAGCCCCAGCATTTT

size: many
length: 14
V: TRBV10-3
D: TRBD1
J: TRBJ2-3
CDR3: CAISRGQSTDTQYF
DNA: TGTGCCATCTCACGGGGACAGAGCACAGATACGCAGTATTTT

size: NA
length: 14
V: TRBV5-1
D: NA
J: TRBJ2-5
CDR3: CASSLARPVETQYF
DNA: TGCGCCAGCAGCTTGGCCCGGCCCGTTGAGACCCAGTACTTC

size: NA
length: 12
V: TRBV13
D: NA
J: TRBJ2-3
CDR3: CASSREGVLEYF
DNA: TGTGCCAGCAGCAGGGAGGGGGTTTTGGAGTATTTT

size: NA
length: 13
V: TRBV2
D: NA
J: TRBJ2-1
CDR3: CASSENRAWEQFF
DNA: TGTGCCAGCAGTGAGAACAGGGCTTGGGAGCAGTTCTTC

size: few
length: 13
V: TRBV6-6
D: NA
J: TRBJ2-2
CDR3: CASSYVTTGELFF
DNA: TGTGCCAGCAGTTACGTGACAACCGGGGAGCTGTTTTTT

size: NA
length: 15
V: TRBV12-3/TRBV12-4
D: TRBD2
J: TRBJ2-5
CDR3: CASSIGTSEGETQYF
DNA: TGTGCCAGCAGTATTGGGACTAGCGAGGGAGAGACCCAGTACTTC

size: many
length: 14
V: TRBV18
D: NA
J: TRBJ1-5
CDR3: CASSPGTLNQPQHF
DNA: TGTGCCAGCTCACCAGGGACACTCAATCAGCCCCAGCATTTT

size: few
length: 12
V: TRBV3-1
D: NA
J: TRBJ2-5
CDR3: CASSYNKETQYF
DNA: TGTGCCAGCAGCTACAACAAAGAGACCCAGTACTTC

size: few
length: 13
V: TRBV4-2
D: NA
J: TRBJ2-1
CDR3: CASSQGIGTEQFF
DNA: TGTGCCAGCAGCCAAGGAATTGGCACTGAGCAGTTCTTC

size: few
length: 15
V: TRBV12-3/TRBV12-4
D: TRBD1
J: TRBJ1-5
CDR3: CASSMGDRTNQPQHF
DNA: TGTGCCAGCAGTATGGGGGACAGAACGAATCAGCCCCAGCATTTT

size: many
length: 14
V: TRBV29-1
D: NA
J: TRBJ2-1
CDR3: CSVEEARANNEQFF
DNA: TGCAGCGTTGAAGAGGCCCGGGCAAACAATGAGCAGTTCTTC

size: many
length: 13
V: TRBV28
D: NA
J: TRBJ2-7
CDR3: CASSLPIPYEQYF
DNA: TGTGCCAGCAGTTTGCCGATTCCCTACGAGCAGTACTTC

size: NA
length: 15
V: TRBV6-5
D: TRBD2
J: TRBJ2-7
CDR3: CASSPGTSGIYEQYF
DNA: TGTGCCAGCAGTCCCGGGACTAGCGGTATCTACGAGCAGTACTTC

size: many
length: 15
V: TRBV24-1
D: NA
J: TRBJ2-6
CDR3: CATSGTVSGANVLTF
DNA: TGTGCCACCAGTGGGACAGTATCTGGGGCCAACGTCCTGACTTTC

size: NA
length: 17
V: TRBV7-6
D: TRBD2
J: TRBJ2-3
CDR3: CASSLSGGRLSTDTQYF
DNA: TGTGCCAGCAGCTTAAGCGGGGGGCGCCTTAGCACAGATACGCAGTATTTT

size: many
length: 15
V: TRBV7-9
D: TRBD1
J: TRBJ1-1
CDR3: CASRQGGEMDTEAFF
DNA: TGTGCCAGCCGGCAGGGGGGCGAGATGGACACTGAAGCTTTCTTT

size: many
length: 14
V: TRBV5-1
D: NA
J: TRBJ1-2
CDR3: CASSYRDINGGYTF
DNA: TGCGCCAGCAGTTACCGGGACATCAATGGGGGCTACACCTTC

size: NA
length: 16
V: TRBV7-9
D: TRBD1
J: TRBJ1-1
CDR3: CASISGQGKRNTEAFF
DNA: TGTGCCAGCATATCGGGACAGGGCAAAAGGAACACTGAAGCTTTCTTT

size: few
length: 15
V: TRBV10-3
D: TRBD1
J: TRBJ1-5
CDR3: CAISAGGQGRQPQHF
DNA: TGTGCCATCAGTGCGGGAGGACAGGGACGTCAGCCCCAGCATTTT

size: few
length: 16
V: TRBV18
D: TRBD2
J: TRBJ2-7
CDR3: CASSPTLAGGLYEQYF
DNA: TGTGCCAGCTCGCCTACTCTAGCGGGGGGGCTGTACGAGCAGTACTTC

size: NA
length: 14
V: TRBV6-6
D: TRBD1
J: TRBJ1-1
CDR3: CASSYPSRTGEAFF
DNA: TGTGCCAGCAGTTACCCCTCCCGGACAGGTGAAGCTTTCTTT

size: few
length: 14
V: TRBV6-6
D: NA
J: TRBJ1-2
CDR3: CASSYSRGIEGYTF
DNA: TGTGCCAGCAGTTACTCGAGGGGGATAGAAGGCTACACCTTC

size: few
length: 15
V: TRBV6-1
D: NA
J: TRBJ1-3
CDR3: CASRPDWSSGNTIYF
DNA: TGTGCCAGCAGGCCGGACTGGAGCTCTGGAAACACCATATATTTT

size: NA
length: 13
V: TRBV5-4
D: NA
J: TRBJ1-1
CDR3: CATLNRADTEAFF
DNA: TGTGCCACCCTAAATCGGGCGGACACTGAAGCTTTCTTT

size: few
length: 15
V: TRBV7-2
D: TRBD1
J: TRBJ1-6
CDR3: CASSLLGTGNSPLHF
DNA: TGTGCCAGCAGCCTATTGGGGACAGGAAATTCACCCCTCCACTTT

size: many
length: 13
V: TRBV28
D: NA
J: TRBJ2-5
CDR3: CASSTTDLETQYF
DNA: TGTGCCAGCAGTACGACAGATTTGGAGACCCAGTACTTC

size: many
length: 14
V: TRBV12-3/TRBV12-4
D: TRBD1
J: TRBJ1-4
CDR3: CASSLRGGDEKLFF
DNA: TGTGCCAGCAGTTTAAGAGGGGGCGATGAAAAACTGTTTTTT

size: NA
length: 14
V: TRBV21-1
D: NA
J: TRBJ1-1
CDR3: CASSKGHENTEAFF
DNA: TGTGCCAGCAGCAAGGGACACGAGAACACTGAAGCTTTCTTT

size: many
length: 15
V: TRBV9
D: NA
J: TRBJ1-5
CDR3: CASSVGGLSNQPQHF
DNA: TGTGCCAGCAGCGTAGGAGGTCTGAGCAATCAGCCCCAGCATTTT

size: few
length: 15
V: TRBV28
D: TRBD2
J: TRBJ2-5
CDR3: CASSLLASGQETQYF
DNA: TGTGCCAGCAGTTTATTGGCTAGCGGTCAAGAGACCCAGTACTTC

size: NA
length: 13
V: TRBV3-1
D: NA
J: TRBJ2-2
CDR3: CASSRFVTGELFF
DNA: TGTGCCAGCAGCCGATTTGTTACCGGGGAGCTGTTTTTT

size: many
length: 13
V: TRBV5-6
D: TRBD1
J: TRBJ1-2
CDR3: CASSSGTEYGYTF
DNA: TGTGCCAGCAGCTCCGGGACAGAATATGGCTACACCTTC

size: NA
length: 12
V: TRBV6-2/TRBV6-3
D: NA
J: TRBJ2-7
CDR3: CASSERIYEQYF
DNA: TGTGCCAGCAGCGAAAGGATTTACGAGCAGTACTTC

size: many
length: 13
V: TRBV6-1
D: NA
J: TRBJ2-2
CDR3: CASSDSSTGELFF
DNA: TGTGCCAGCAGTGATTCGAGCACCGGGGAGCTGTTTTTT

size: few
length: 13
V: TRBV11-1
D: NA
J: TRBJ1-6
CDR3: CASSETGNSPLHF
DNA: TGTGCCAGCAGCGAGACAGGCAATTCACCCCTCCACTTT

size: many
length: 14
V: TRBV20-1
D: TRBD1
J: TRBJ2-2
CDR3: CSATDRGGTGELFF
DNA: TGCAGTGCGACGGACAGGGGAGGCACCGGGGAGCTGTTTTTT

size: NA
length: 15
V: TRBV24-1
D: NA
J: TRBJ2-2
CDR3: CATSDLEDPTGELFF
DNA: TGTGCCACCAGTGATTTAGAGGACCCCACCGGGGAGCTGTTTTTT

size: many
length: 14
V: TRBV12-3/TRBV12-4
D: NA
J: TRBJ1-2
CDR3: CASSPPQGREGYTF
DNA: TGTGCCAGCAGTCCCCCTCAGGGGCGCGAGGGCTACACCTTC

size: few
length: 14
V: TRBV20-1
D: NA
J: TRBJ2-1
CDR3: CSALDRPQGNEQFF
DNA: TGCAGTGCCCTAGACCGTCCCCAGGGGAATGAGCAGTTCTTC

size: NA
length: 14
V: TRBV7-9
D: NA
J: TRBJ1-4
CDR3: CASSFVQGDEKLFF
DNA: TGTGCCAGCAGCTTTGTACAGGGAGATGAAAAACTGTTTTTT

size: NA
length: 13
V: TRBV24-1
D: NA
J: TRBJ2-2
CDR3: CATTGGSDGELFF
DNA: TGTGCCACCACCGGGGGAAGCGACGGGGAGCTGTTTTTT

size: NA
length: 12
V: TRBV29-1
D: NA
J: TRBJ2-7
CDR3: CSVEGKPYEQYF
DNA: TGCAGCGTTGAAGGGAAACCCTACGAGCAGTACTTC

size: few
length: 15
V: TRBV5-1
D: TRBD1
J: TRBJ2-7
CDR3: CASSLYLTGGSEQYF
DNA: TGCGCCAGCAGCTTGTACCTCACAGGGGGTTCCGAGCAGTACTTC

size: NA
length: 15
V: TRBV5-1
D: NA
J: TRBJ1-5
CDR3: CASSLGQGREQPQHF
DNA: TGCGCCAGCAGCTTGGGGCAGGGGCGGGAGCAGCCCCAGCATTTT

size: NA
length: 13
V: TRBV19
D: TRBD1
J: TRBJ2-7
CDR3: CASSATGDYEQYF
DNA: TGTGCCAGTAGTGCGACAGGGGACTACGAGCAGTACTTC

size: few
length: 14
V: TRBV29-1
D: NA
J: TRBJ2-1
CDR3: CSVEDPQGWHEQFF
DNA: TGCAGCGTTGAAGATCCGCAGGGGTGGCATGAGCAGTTCTTC

size: many
length: 15
V: TRBV6-5
D: NA
J: TRBJ2-3
CDR3: CASSAGVPNTDTQYF
DNA: TGTGCCAGCAGTGCCGGGGTCCCGAACACAGATACGCAGTATTTT

size: once
length: 11
V: TRBV24-1
D: NA
J: TRBJ1-6
CDR3: CATSDYSTLHF
DNA: TGTGCCACCAGTGACTATTCAACCCTCCACTTT

size: many
length: 15
V: TRBV7-9
D: TRBD1
J: TRBJ1-6
CDR3: CASSSTGGPSVPLHF
DNA: TGTGCCAGCAGCTCGACAGGGGGCCCGTCGGTGCCCCTCCACTTT

size: many
length: 15
V: TRBV4-3
D: NA
J: TRBJ1-4
CDR3: CASSQDAGPNEKLFF
DNA: TGCGCCAGCAGCCAAGATGCAGGGCCTAATGAAAAACTGTTTTTT

size: few
length: 18
V: TRBV7-9
D: TRBD2
J: TRBJ2-7
CDR3: CASSPGLAAVQSSYEQYF
DNA: TGTGCCAGCAGCCCCGGACTAGCGGCCGTACAAAGCTCCTACGAGCAGTACTTC

size: many
length: 15
V: TRBV28
D: TRBD2
J: TRBJ2-4
CDR3: CASSRWTSGVDIQYF
DNA: TGTGCCAGCAGTCGGTGGACTAGCGGGGTTGACATTCAGTACTTC

size: few
length: 12
V: TRBV7-2
D: NA
J: TRBJ2-1
CDR3: CASSAGSDEQFF
DNA: TGTGCCAGCAGCGCAGGTTCCGATGAGCAGTTCTTC